A single sample is the source of the 19 T cell receptor beta chains below, sequenced in a study of blood T cell repertoires in COVID-19. The assay was immunoSEQ multiplex PCR, and TCRdb's table has in-frame clones only and misses some. The data show 65,000 to 90,000 clones, roughly 85% seen once. Material: peripheral blood. Source of these receptors: a man under 40 with acute or convalescent COVID-19.

The CDR3 nucleotides read TGTGCCAGCAGCTGGCGGGGAACCGGGGAGCTGTTTTTT. Amino acids: CASSWRGTGELFF. The V call is TRBV11-2, the J call TRBJ2-2, with a tentative D call TRBD2 (6 bases). Trimming removed 4 bases from V and 5 bases from J, with 8 bases in between. This CDR3 has 13 residues. Germline-derived CDR1 and CDR2 are SGHAT and FQNNGV.

V is TRBV29-1 and J is TRBJ2-1; maybe TRBD1 (5 bases). Trimming pared 5 bases from V and 0 bases from J, leaving 11 bases between. The CDR3 has 14 amino acids. CDR1 is SQVTM, CDR2 ANQGSEA, per germline. The CDR3 DNA is TGCAGCGTTTACAGGAAGACCTCCTACAATGAGCAGTTCTTC. This sequence encodes CSVYRKTSYNEQFF.

This chain links TRBV5-4 with TRBJ1-1; the match to TRBD1 covers 7 bases. Germline assignment: CDR1 SGHNT and CDR2 YYREEE (reference sequence). Germline trimming cut 3 bases from V and 0 bases from J; bases unmatched to any gene: 5. There are 15 residues in the CDR3. CDR3 nucleotides: TGTGCCAGCAGCTCGCGGACAGGAGTGAACACTGAAGCTTTCTTT. Translating gives CASSSRTGVNTEAFF.

The CDR3 DNA sequence: TGTGCCAGCAGTTACGAGGCGGGGCTAGCCAAAAACATTCAGTACTTC. This translates into CASSYEAGLAKNIQYF. The V call is TRBV6-5, the J call TRBJ2-4; a possible D gene is TRBD2 (6 bases). V lost 2 bases and J lost 0, with 11 bases in between. The CDR3 runs to 16 residues. Looked up from germline, CDR1 is MNHEY and CDR2 is SVGAGI.

The V call is TRBV4-2, the J call TRBJ2-5; 7 bases match TRBD2. The V segment lost 2 bases and the J segment 3 bases; nucleotides outside the gene matches: 12. CDR1 and CDR2 from the germline V gene are LGHNA and YNFKEQ. The CDR3 spans 17 residues. In DNA, the CDR3 is TGTGCCAGCAGCCAAACTGCGAGGGAGGGGTATAAAGAGACCCAGTACTTC. Translated, it gives CASSQTAREGYKETQYF.

The chain couples TRBV11-1 to TRBJ2-7, with D tentatively TRBD1 (5 bases). Trimming shortened V by 5 bases and J by 4 bases, and 18 bases separated the two germline ends. Looked up from germline, CDR1 is SGHAT and CDR2 is FQDESV (reference sequence). This CDR3 has 15 residues. The CDR3 region is CASSTETVRAYEQYF. In DNA, the CDR3 is TGTGCCAGCAGCACCGAGACAGTTCGTGCGTACGAGCAGTACTTC.

The genes are TRBV4-3 and TRBJ2-1; possibly TRBD1 for D (5 bases). V lost 0 bases and J lost 7, with 7 bases in between. The CDR3 loop spans 13 amino acids. The germline V gene has CDR1 LGHNA and CDR2 YSLEER. CDR3 nucleotide sequence: TGCGCCAGCAGCCAAGATTCAGGGAATGAGCAGTTCTTC. It encodes CASSQDSGNEQFF.

The chain combines TRBV5-1 with TRBJ1-1; tentative D call: TRBD1 (5 bases). V was trimmed by 1 base and J by 4 bases, leaving 14 bases between them. CDR3 length: 15 residues. Germline V gene lookup returns CDR1 SGHRS and CDR2 YFSETQ. CDR3 DNA: TGCGCCAGCAGCTTGCAGGGAACGACGGGCACTGAAGCTTTCTTT. Its protein is CASSLQGTTGTEAFF.

V and J are TRBV7-8 and TRBJ1-2; D is ambiguous. Germline values: CDR1 SGHVS, CDR2 FQNEAQ. Deletions cut 5 bases from V and 4 bases from J, with 14 bases between. The CDR3 consists of 14 residues. This CDR3 is CASSPAVIVYGYTF. CDR3 nucleotide sequence: TGTGCCAGCAGCCCGGCGGTTATCGTCTATGGCTACACCTTC.

The V call is TRBV7-2, the J call TRBJ1-1, with 7 bases lining up with TRBD1. The CDR3 consists of 14 residues. The germline CDR1 and CDR2 sequences are SGHTA and FQGNSA. With 5 bases clipped from V and 4 bases from J, the junction kept 7 bases outside the gene matches. This chain's CDR3 is CASSMGQWRTEAFF. In nucleotides, the CDR3 is TGTGCCAGCAGCATGGGACAGTGGCGCACTGAAGCTTTCTTT.

The CDR3 DNA reads as TGCGCCAGCAGCCCCGGACTCCCAAACGAGGCCCAGTACTTC. As protein: CASSPGLPNEAQYF. The rearrangement joins TRBV5-1 to TRBJ2-5; a possible D gene is TRBD2 (5 bases). V was pared by 4 bases and J by 9 bases, with 19 bases between. There are 14 residues in the CDR3. Germline CDR1 and CDR2: SGHRS and YFSETQ.

This sequence joins TRBV6-5 and TRBJ2-7; a possible D gene is TRBD2 (6 bases). Germline CDR1 MNHEY, CDR2 SVGAGI. Trimming pared 2 bases from V and 0 bases from J, leaving 14 bases between. This CDR3 comprises 16 residues. The CDR3: CASSYGTAGSSYEQYF. DNA of the CDR3: TGTGCCAGCAGTTACGGGACCGCCGGGAGCTCCTACGAGCAGTACTTC.

V is TRBV28 and J is TRBJ1-5; no definite D call. The CDR3 is made up of 15 amino acids. With 4 bases removed from V and 2 bases from J, the gap between germline ends came to 12 bases. Germline V gene lookup returns CDR1 MDHEN and CDR2 SYDVKM. The CDR3 region is CASSWRVSGNQPQHF. The CDR3 DNA reads TGTGCCAGCAGTTGGAGGGTGTCAGGCAATCAGCCCCAGCATTTT.

This chain's CDR3 is CASSQDWEPYEQYF. DNA of the CDR3: TGCGCCAGCAGCCAGGACTGGGAACCCTACGAGCAGTACTTC. The genes are TRBV5-1 and TRBJ2-7, with D perhaps TRBD2 (5 bases). This CDR3 region has 14 residues. Trimming took 4 bases from V and 2 from J, leaving 13 bases between them. Germline loops: CDR1 SGHRS, CDR2 YFSETQ.

This rearrangement joins TRBV6-2 or TRBV6-3 to TRBJ2-1; 7 nucleotides match TRBD2. The CDR3 runs to 14 residues. V trimming: 4 bases; J trimming: 8 bases; junction bases outside the gene matches: 8. Looked up from germline, CDR1 is MNHEY and CDR2 is SVGEGT. CDR3 protein: CASSSNRLADEQFF. The CDR3 coding sequence is TGTGCCAGCAGTTCCAACCGACTAGCTGATGAGCAGTTCTTC.

The chain employs TRBV27 and TRBJ1-1; the D is unclear. Germline CDR1 is MNHEY and CDR2 is SMNVEV (reference sequence). The CDR3 is made up of 14 amino acids. V dropped 6 bases and J dropped 6 bases, with 17 bases sitting between them. CDR3 bases: TGTGCCAGCAGCTCCGGGATGAGGAGGGCTGAAGCTTTCTTT. Encoded protein: CASSSGMRRAEAFF.

Only a few counts were recorded for this clone. V usage is TRBV6-5 and J usage is TRBJ1-6; perhaps TRBD1 as D (5 bases). Germline assignment: CDR1 MNHEY and CDR2 SVGAGI. The CDR3 has 14 amino acids. V gave up 4 bases and J gave up 3 bases, with 7 bases separating them. The CDR3 is CASSSGYYNSPLHF. CDR3 coding DNA: TGTGCCAGCAGTTCAGGGTACTATAATTCACCCCTCCACTTT.

This clone has just one count. V is TRBV11-2 and J is TRBJ2-6, with 7 bases matching TRBD1. The germline V gene has CDR1 SGHAT and CDR2 FQNNGV. CDR3 length: 17 residues. J was trimmed by 2 bases and V by 1 base; bases with no gene match: 5. CDR3 loop: CASSLGWGQTGANVLTF. For the CDR3, the DNA is TGTGCCAGCAGCTTAGGTTGGGGACAGACTGGGGCCAACGTCCTGACTTTC.

The CDR3 nucleotides are TGTGCCAGCAGTATGACAGGCGGGTATGGCTACACCTTC. Translating gives CASSMTGGYGYTF. The chain combines TRBV5-6 with TRBJ1-2; possibly TRBD1 for D (6 bases). The CDR3 extends over 13 amino acids. CDR1 and CDR2 (germline): SGHDT, YYEEEE. Trimming removed 5 bases from V and 5 bases from J, with 13 bases in between.